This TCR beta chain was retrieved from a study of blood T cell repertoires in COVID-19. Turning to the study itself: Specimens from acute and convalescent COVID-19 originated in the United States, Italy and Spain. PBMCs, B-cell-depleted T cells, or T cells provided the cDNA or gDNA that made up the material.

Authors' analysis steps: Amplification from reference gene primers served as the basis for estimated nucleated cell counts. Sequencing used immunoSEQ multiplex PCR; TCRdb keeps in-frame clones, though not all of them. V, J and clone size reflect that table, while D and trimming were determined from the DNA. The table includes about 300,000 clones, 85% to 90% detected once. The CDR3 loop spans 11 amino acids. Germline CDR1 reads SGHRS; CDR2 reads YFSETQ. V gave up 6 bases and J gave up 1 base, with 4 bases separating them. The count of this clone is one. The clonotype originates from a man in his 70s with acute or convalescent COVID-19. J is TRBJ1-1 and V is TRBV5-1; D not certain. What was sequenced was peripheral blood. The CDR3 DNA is TGCGCCAGCACAGGGAACACTGAAGCTTTCTTT. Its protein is CASTGNTEAFF.